One sample yielded the 30 T cell receptor beta chains listed below, sequenced in a study of cytomegalovirus exposure and HLA in healthy donors. The PCR made use of 60 Vbeta and 13 Jbeta primers. Clones were sequenced by immunoSEQ multiplex PCR, and TCRdb holds only the in-frame ones, with some missing. This table holds about 160,000 clones, approximately 79% found once. The sample was PBMCs. The source is a man between 40 and 49 years old in good health and CMV-seropositive.

In this sample, this clone turned up a few times. J is TRBJ2-1 and V is TRBV7-3, with 14 bases aligning to TRBD2. Germline V gene sequence: CDR1 SGHTA, CDR2 FQGTGA. CDR3 length equals 15 residues. V gave up 8 bases and J gave up 9 bases; unmatched junction bases: 9. CDR3 region: CASGSGLAGAGEQFF. The DNA of the CDR3 is TGTGCCAGCGGATCGGGACTAGCGGGGGCGGGTGAGCAGTTCTTC.

The chain links TRBV7-9 to TRBJ2-7; 9 bases agree with TRBD1. Per germline, CDR1 SEHNR and CDR2 FQNEAQ (reference sequence). The CDR3 extends over 13 amino acids. The trim removed 7 bases at V and 2 bases at J, leaving 3 bases unmatched. The CDR3 loop reads CASTRQGAYEQYF. CDR3 bases: TGTGCCAGCACCCGACAGGGGGCCTACGAGCAGTACTTC.

The CDR3: CASKLAGVEDTQYF. CDR3 nucleotides: TGCGCCAGCAAATTAGCGGGGGTTGAAGATACGCAGTATTTT. The chain carries TRBV5-1 and TRBJ2-3; 9 positions agree with TRBD2. The CDR3 contains 14 residues. The ends lost 6 bases at V and 5 bases at J; junction bases unmatched: 7. The V gene's germline CDR1 is SGHRS and CDR2 YFSETQ.

The V call is TRBV2, the J call TRBJ2-3, with TRBD2 matching over 8 bases. The CDR3 extends over 15 amino acids. V lost 0 bases and J lost 6; bases outside the gene matches: 5. Germline V gene data show CDR1 as SNHLY and CDR2 as FYNNEI. CDR3 sequence (DNA): TGTGCCAGCAGTGAAGCGCTTCGGGGGGGGGATACGCAGTATTTT. It specifies CASSEALRGGDTQYF.

The J gene is TRBJ2-7, the V gene TRBV30; 9 positions agree with TRBD1. The germline V gene has CDR1 GTSNPN and CDR2 SVGIG (reference sequence). The CDR3 covers 14 residues. With 1 base clipped from V and 4 bases from J, the junction kept 5 bases outside the gene matches. CDR3 sequence: CAWSGDRVFYEQYF. CDR3 in DNA: TGTGCCTGGAGTGGGGACAGGGTATTTTACGAGCAGTACTTC.

The V gene is TRBV5-4, the J gene TRBJ2-6; tentative D call: TRBD2 (5 bases). The CDR3 has 15 residues. The germline gives CDR1 SGHNT, CDR2 YYREEE (reference sequence). V gave up 4 bases and J gave up 4 bases, with 12 bases separating them. The CDR3 reads CASSLSGSGANVLTF. CDR3 DNA sequence: TGTGCCAGCAGCCTGTCGGGGTCGGGGGCCAACGTCCTGACTTTC.

V usage is TRBV6-5 and J usage is TRBJ2-4, with 7 nucleotides matching TRBD1. Trimming cost V 6 bases and J 3 bases; bases outside gene matches: 5. CDR1 is MNHEY, CDR2 SVGAGI, per germline. The CDR3 loop spans 14 amino acids. The CDR3 is CASSPGQLKNIQYF. The CDR3 DNA sequence: TGTGCCAGCAGCCCGGGACAGCTCAAAAACATTCAGTACTTC.

The chain combines TRBV9 with TRBJ1-4; D is perhaps TRBD1 (5 bases). Trimming removed 4 bases at V and 2 bases at J, with 12 bases between. The CDR3 is 15 residues long. Germline CDR1 and CDR2: SGDLS and YYNGEE. CDR3 sequence reads: CASSPGGTTNEKLFF. The CDR3 DNA is TGTGCCAGCAGCCCTGGGGGGACCACTAATGAAAAACTGTTTTTT.

V gene TRBV7-6 combines with J gene TRBJ1-1; D ambiguous. With 1 base removed from V and 4 bases from J, the gap between germline ends came to 7 bases. The germline CDR1 and CDR2 sequences are SGHVS and FNYEAQ. The CDR3 is 13 residues long. In DNA, the CDR3 is TGTGCCAGCAGCTTAGGATCGGGCACTGAAGCTTTCTTT. Its translation is CASSLGSGTEAFF.

This chain joins TRBV5-1 and TRBJ2-3; 11 bases are shared with TRBD1. V was clipped by 6 bases and J by 6 bases; unmatched bases: 6. The CDR3 consists of 14 residues. Germline values: CDR1 SGHRS, CDR2 YFSETQ. CDR3 amino acids: CASNPGQGGDTQYF. Written as DNA, the CDR3 is TGCGCCAGCAACCCGGGACAGGGGGGGGATACGCAGTATTTT.

The genes are TRBV30 and TRBJ1-5, with 7 bases identical to TRBD1. This CDR3 has 16 amino acids. The germline V gene encodes CDR1 GTSNPN and CDR2 SVGIG (reference sequence). V trimming: 3 bases; J trimming: 5 bases; junction bases outside the gene matches: 13. The CDR3 nucleotides read TGTGCCTGGAGCCCCCTTGGTGTCAGGGGGGATCAGCCCCAGCATTTT. It specifies CAWSPLGVRGDQPQHF. The variable domain in full, with the rest retrieved from reference TRBV30 and TRBJ1-5, is SQTIHQWPATLVQPVGSPLSLECTVEGTSNPNLYWYRQAAGRGLQLLFYSVGIGQISSEVPQNLSASRPQDRQFILSSKKLLLSDSGFYLCAWSPLGVRGDQPQHFGDGTRLSIL.

V and J are TRBV15 and TRBJ1-5, with TRBD1 matching 9 bases. Germline loops: CDR1 LNHNV, CDR2 YYDKDF (reference sequence). The CDR3 consists of 15 residues. Unmatched junction bases numbered 2, after V lost 0 bases and J lost 5 bases. CDR3: CATSREGQGYQPQHF. In nucleotides, the CDR3 is TGTGCCACCAGCAGAGAGGGACAGGGCTATCAGCCCCAGCATTTT.

This chain connects TRBV7-9 to TRBJ1-1, with a tentative D call TRBD1 (5 bases). This CDR3 contains 16 residues. The V gene lost 5 bases and the J gene lost 1 base, with 17 bases spanning the gap. CDR1 and CDR2 from the germline V gene are SEHNR and FQNEAQ (reference sequence). In DNA, the CDR3 is TGTGCCAGCAGCCTCAAGGCGGGACTCCCGAACACTGAAGCTTTCTTT. Protein product: CASSLKAGLPNTEAFF. The full variable domain, completed using reference TRBV7-9 and TRBJ1-1, is DTGVSQNPRHKITKRGQNVTFRCDPISEHNRLYWYRQTLGQGPEFLTYFQNEAQLEKSRLLSDRFSAERPKGSFSTLEIQRTEQGDSAMYLCASSLKAGLPNTEAFFGQGTRLTVV.

This clone was recorded a few times. The chain recombines TRBV14 with TRBJ1-5, with 8 bases aligning to TRBD1. The germline gives CDR1 SGHDN, CDR2 FVKESK. With 8 bases clipped from V and 7 bases from J, the junction kept 16 bases outside the gene matches. The CDR3 spans 16 residues. This CDR3 is CASLKSWQGARQPQHF. In DNA, the CDR3 is TGTGCCAGCCTGAAGTCTTGGCAGGGGGCGAGGCAGCCCCAGCATTTT.

V is TRBV5-5 and J is TRBJ1-6; the D gene is possibly TRBD1 (6 bases). Trimming shortened V by 1 base and J by 8 bases, and 19 bases separated the two germline ends. The CDR3 runs 17 residues. In germline, CDR1 is SGHKS, CDR2 YYEKEE (reference sequence). CDR3 residues: CASSLLGIVGGDSPLHF. The CDR3 bases are TGTGCCAGCAGCTTGCTCGGTATCGTAGGGGGGGATTCACCCCTCCACTTT. Supplemented by reference TRBV5-5 and TRBJ1-6, the full variable domain reads DAGVTQSPTHLIKTRGQQVTLRCSPISGHKSVSWYQQVLGQGPQFIFQYYEKEERGRGNFPDRFSARQFPNYSSELNVNALLLGDSALYLCASSLLGIVGGDSPLHFGNGTRLTVT.

CDR3 loop: CASSPDTRGMNQPQHF. The CDR3 DNA reads as TGTGCCAGCAGCCCTGATACTCGGGGAATGAATCAGCCCCAGCATTTT. The rearrangement joins TRBV7-9 to TRBJ1-5; D unclear. This CDR3 spans 16 amino acids. Germline V lookup: CDR1 SEHNR, CDR2 FQNEAQ (reference sequence). Trimming stripped 5 bases from V and 4 bases from J, with 18 bases between.

V gene TRBV9 combines with J gene TRBJ2-7, with 7 bases that match TRBD1. The germline V gene has CDR1 SGDLS and CDR2 YYNGEE. CDR3 length: 16 amino acids. Losses at the gene ends were 4 bases for V and 0 bases for J; bases not matched to a gene: 10. CDR3 nucleotides: TGTGCCAGCAGCTTTGGCTCAGGGGGAAGCTCCTACGAGCAGTACTTC. Its protein product is CASSFGSGGSSYEQYF. Based on the CDR3 plus reference TRBV9 and TRBJ2-7, the full variable domain is DSGVTQTPKHLITATGQRVTLRCSPRSGDLSVYWYQQSLDQGLQFLIQYYNGEERAKGNILERFSAQQFPDLHSELNLSSLELGDSALYFCASSFGSGGSSYEQYFGPGTRLTVT.

The chain recombines TRBV6-5 with TRBJ2-5; 8 bases line up with TRBD1. The better agreement between TRBJ2-7 and the DNA end casts doubt on the J call. Germline V gene data show CDR1 as MNHEY and CDR2 as SVGAGI. The CDR3 has 14 amino acids. CDR3 bases: TGTGCCAGCCGGACTGGGACAGGCAGTGACGAGCAGTACTTC. It encodes CASRTGTGSDEQYF.

This chain uses TRBV5-1 with TRBJ1-2, with D perhaps TRBD1 (6 bases). The CDR3 loop spans 14 amino acids. V dropped 5 bases and J dropped 0 bases, with 11 bases sitting between them. Germline CDR1 SGHRS, CDR2 YFSETQ. This chain's CDR3 is CASSHRDSNYGYTF. For the CDR3, the DNA is TGCGCCAGCAGTCACAGGGATTCTAACTATGGCTACACCTTC.

The chain joins TRBV7-3 to TRBJ2-5, with TRBD1 matching over 9 bases. The germline V gene has CDR1 SGHTA and CDR2 FQGTGA. The CDR3 loop spans 16 amino acids. The J segment lost 3 bases and the V segment lost 11 bases, leaving 16 bases of the junction unmatched. CDR3 in DNA: TGTGCCTGCCCCCCCCTTTCAGACAGGGGGAAAGAGACCCAGTACTTC. Translating gives CACPPLSDRGKETQYF.

This clone has more than one count but fewer than ten. The chain is built from TRBV15 and TRBJ2-7, with D hard to call. The CDR3 is 12 residues long. V lost 0 bases to trimming and J lost 4 bases, with 4 bases between them. Germline loops: CDR1 LNHNV, CDR2 YYDKDF (reference sequence). In DNA, the CDR3 is TGTGCCACCAGCAGAGATCGGTACGAGCAGTACTTC. Its translation is CATSRDRYEQYF. Together with reference TRBV15 and TRBJ2-7, the CDR3 gives the full variable domain: DAMVIQNPRYQVTQFGKPVTLSCSQTLNHNVMYWYQQKSSQAPKLLFHYYDKDFNNEADTPDNFQSRRPNTSFCFLDIRSPGLGDTAMYLCATSRDRYEQYFGPGTRLTVT.

There are a few counts of this clone. The chain carries TRBV19 and TRBJ2-1; 9 bases align to TRBD2. V gave up 6 bases and J gave up 8 bases; unmatched junction bases: 8. CDR3 length: 14 residues. Germline values: CDR1 LNHDA, CDR2 SQIVND (reference sequence). Here the CDR3 DNA reads TGTGCCAGTAGCCTAGGGACTAGCCAACATGAGCAGTTCTTC. This gives the protein CASSLGTSQHEQFF.

This clone has a handful of counts. The chain has TRBV4-3 and TRBJ1-2; D call uncertain. Germline CDR1 reads LGHNA; CDR2 reads YSLEER. The V and J ends lost 1 base and 5 bases respectively, with 20 bases between them. The CDR3 spans 17 residues. CDR3 sequence reads: CASSQGVMTPSGYGYTF. For the CDR3, the DNA is TGCGCCAGCAGCCAAGGGGTCATGACACCCTCGGGGTATGGCTACACCTTC.

This rearrangement joins TRBV11-2 to TRBJ1-6; a possible D gene is TRBD1 (5 bases). Per germline, CDR1 SGHAT and CDR2 FQNNGV. V was pared by 0 bases and J by 12 bases, with 12 bases between. The CDR3 sequence is 14 residues long. As DNA, the CDR3 is TGTGCCAGCAGCTTAGATCGGGGGATCGTACCCCTCCACTTT. Protein product: CASSLDRGIVPLHF.

V usage is TRBV7-2 and J usage is TRBJ2-1; a weak D match, TRBD2 (6 bases). Germline V gives CDR1 SGHTA, CDR2 FQGNSA. The CDR3 has 13 residues. Trimming stripped 6 bases from V and 8 bases from J, with 14 bases between. CDR3 sequence reads: CASRHLSGDEQFF. The DNA for the CDR3 is TGTGCCAGCAGACACCTCTCGGGGGATGAGCAGTTCTTC.

The chain has TRBV7-6 and TRBJ2-5, with D perhaps matching TRBD1 (6 bases). Trimming stripped 7 bases from V and 5 bases from J, with 23 bases between. The CDR3 has 16 residues. Germline values: CDR1 SGHVS, CDR2 FNYEAQ. CDR3 loop: CASTLRGTGFGETQYF. The DNA of the CDR3 is TGTGCCAGCACTCTACGGGGAACAGGGTTCGGGGAGACCCAGTACTTC.

This chain connects TRBV9 to TRBJ1-1, with 9 positions matching TRBD1. The CDR3 is 18 amino acids. Germline lookup yields CDR1 SGDLS and CDR2 YYNGEE. J gave up 0 bases and V 3 bases, and 12 bases lay outside the gene matches. DNA of the CDR3: TGTGCCAGCAGCGAAAGTCGGGACAGGGTAATTATGAACACTGAAGCTTTCTTT. Its translation: CASSESRDRVIMNTEAFF.

This clone was observed once. At the DNA level, this CDR3 is encoded by other sequences in the same sample as well. This chain links TRBV5-1 with TRBJ1-6, with 9 bases lining up with TRBD1. V lost 2 bases, J lost 10 bases, and 7 bases stayed unmatched. Germline V lookup: CDR1 SGHRS, CDR2 YFSETQ. The CDR3 covers 15 residues. The CDR3 spells CASSLQGAAGSPLHF. The CDR3 bases are TGCGCCAGCAGCTTACAGGGGGCGGCAGGGTCACCCCTCCACTTT.

The J gene is TRBJ1-5, the V gene TRBV10-2; 10 nucleotides agree with TRBD1. This CDR3 has 15 residues. With V trimmed by 4 bases and J by 6 bases, 6 bases remained unmatched. Germline lookup yields CDR1 WSHSY and CDR2 SAAADI. CDR3: CASSGDRGAFQPQHF. The CDR3, as DNA: TGCGCCAGCAGTGGGGACAGGGGTGCATTTCAGCCCCAGCATTTT.

The chain links TRBV15 to TRBJ1-1, with D tentatively TRBD1 (6 bases). V was clipped by 3 bases and J by 6 bases, with 17 bases between them. Germline V lookup: CDR1 LNHNV, CDR2 YYDKDF (reference sequence). The CDR3 spans 15 residues. For the CDR3, the DNA is TGTGCCACCAGCAGTAACCTCCAGGGGTTGGCTGAAGCTTTCTTT. This sequence encodes CATSSNLQGLAEAFF.